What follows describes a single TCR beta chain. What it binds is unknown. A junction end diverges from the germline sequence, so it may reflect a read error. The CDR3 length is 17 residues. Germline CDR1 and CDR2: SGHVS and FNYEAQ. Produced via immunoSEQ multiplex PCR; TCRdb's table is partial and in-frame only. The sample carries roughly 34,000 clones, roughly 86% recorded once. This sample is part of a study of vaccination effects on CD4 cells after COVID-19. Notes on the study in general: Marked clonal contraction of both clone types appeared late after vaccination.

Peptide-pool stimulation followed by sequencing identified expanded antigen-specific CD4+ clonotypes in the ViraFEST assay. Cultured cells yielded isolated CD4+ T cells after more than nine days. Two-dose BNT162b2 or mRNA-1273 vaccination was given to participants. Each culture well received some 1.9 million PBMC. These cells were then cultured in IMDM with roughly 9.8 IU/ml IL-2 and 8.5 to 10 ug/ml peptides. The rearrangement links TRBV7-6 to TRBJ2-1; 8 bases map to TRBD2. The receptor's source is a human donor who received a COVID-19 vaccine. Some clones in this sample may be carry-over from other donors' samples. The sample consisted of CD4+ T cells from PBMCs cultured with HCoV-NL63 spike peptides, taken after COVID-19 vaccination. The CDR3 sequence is CASSEVVIAGTYNEQFF. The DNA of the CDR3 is TGTGCCAGCAGCGAAGTGGTAATAGCGGGGACCTACAACGAGCAGTTCTTC.